Detailed here is one TCR beta chain. Antigen specificity is unknown. The entry originates in a study of Graves' ophthalmopathy and Graves' hyperthyroidism. Study results and limitations: Blood also carried most expanded thyroid clonotypes exceeding 0.001 frequency.

The TCR beta CDR3 regions underwent amplification from RNA transcripts. RT-PCR in the first round used HTBI primers; a second-round multiplex PCR followed. TCRdb ran MiXCR on the multiplex PCR reads and lists one entry per CDR3 protein. The data contain more than 550,000 distinct CDR3 sequences, roughly two fifths of them singletons. The germline CDR1 and CDR2 sequences are SGDLS and YYNGEE. J lost 4 bases, V lost 3 bases, and 5 bases had no gene match. The CDR3 contains 14 residues. Clinicians made diagnoses from clinical symptoms, serum thyroxine, TRAb, thyroid ultrasound and orbital computed tomography.

The receptor's source is an adult man with Graves' ophthalmopathy. The chain couples TRBV9 to TRBJ1-1; 8 nucleotides line up with TRBD1. The sequencing sample was made of peripheral blood. This CDR3 is CASSGGRGLTEAFF. The CDR3 DNA reads as TGTGCCAGCAGCGGGGGCAGGGGGCTCACTGAAGCTTTCTTT.